This TCR beta chain was sequenced in a study of cytomegalovirus exposure and HLA in healthy donors. Study-level points and caveats: It was only CMV serostatus that was available as immune exposure information.

To note about this clone: The antigen is unknown.

CDR1 is MGHDK and CDR2 is SYGVNS in the germline V gene. CDR3 length: 16 amino acids. J lost 6 bases, V lost 4 bases, and 10 bases had no gene match. 60 Vbeta and 13 Jbeta primers were used in PCR. Generated by immunoSEQ multiplex PCR, the TCRdb table keeps only in-frame clones and is missing some. The table has about 130,000 clones, about 10% seen once. The clonotype was recovered from a woman aged 18-29 years in good health and CMV-seropositive. The material sequenced was PBMCs. V and J are TRBV25-1 and TRBJ2-3; 10 nucleotides agree with TRBD2. The CDR3 DNA follows: TGTGCCAGCAGTGTCCACACTAGCGGGGCCACGGATACGCAGTATTTT. Encoded protein: CASSVHTSGATDTQYF.